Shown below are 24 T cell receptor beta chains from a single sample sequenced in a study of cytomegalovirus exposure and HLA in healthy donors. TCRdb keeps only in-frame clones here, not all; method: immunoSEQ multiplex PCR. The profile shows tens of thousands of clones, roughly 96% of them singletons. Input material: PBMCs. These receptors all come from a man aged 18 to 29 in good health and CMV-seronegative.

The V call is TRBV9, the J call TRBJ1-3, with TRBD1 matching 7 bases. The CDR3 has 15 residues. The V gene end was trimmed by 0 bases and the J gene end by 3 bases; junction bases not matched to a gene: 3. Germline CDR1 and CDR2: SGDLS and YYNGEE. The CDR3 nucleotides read TGTGCCAGCAGCGTAGGACAGGGTTATGGAAACACCATATATTTT. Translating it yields CASSVGQGYGNTIYF.

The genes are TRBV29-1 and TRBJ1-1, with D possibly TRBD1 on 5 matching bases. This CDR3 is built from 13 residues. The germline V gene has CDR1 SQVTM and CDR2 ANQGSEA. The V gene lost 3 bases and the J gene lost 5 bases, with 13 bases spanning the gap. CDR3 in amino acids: CSVEGTRGTEAFF. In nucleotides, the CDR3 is TGCAGCGTTGAGGGGACTCGAGGGACTGAAGCTTTCTTT.

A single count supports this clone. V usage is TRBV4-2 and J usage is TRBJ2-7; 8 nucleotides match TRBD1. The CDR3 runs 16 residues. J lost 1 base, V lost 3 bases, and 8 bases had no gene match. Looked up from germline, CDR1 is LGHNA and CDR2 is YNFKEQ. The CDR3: CASSHERDRLSYEQYF. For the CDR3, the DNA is TGTGCCAGCAGCCACGAGAGGGACAGGTTATCCTACGAGCAGTACTTC.

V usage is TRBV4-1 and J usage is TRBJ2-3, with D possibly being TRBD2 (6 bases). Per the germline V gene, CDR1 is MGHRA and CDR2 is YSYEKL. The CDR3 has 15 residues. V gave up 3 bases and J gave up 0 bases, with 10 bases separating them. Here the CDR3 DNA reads TGCGCCAGCAGCCATAGCGGAGCTAGCACAGATACGCAGTATTTT. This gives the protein CASSHSGASTDTQYF.

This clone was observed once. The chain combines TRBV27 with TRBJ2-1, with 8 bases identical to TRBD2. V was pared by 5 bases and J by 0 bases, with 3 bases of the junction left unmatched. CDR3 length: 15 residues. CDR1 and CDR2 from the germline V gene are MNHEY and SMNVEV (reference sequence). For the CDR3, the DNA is TGTGCCAGCAGTCGAGCGGGAGCCTCCTACAATGAGCAGTTCTTC. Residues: CASSRAGASYNEQFF.

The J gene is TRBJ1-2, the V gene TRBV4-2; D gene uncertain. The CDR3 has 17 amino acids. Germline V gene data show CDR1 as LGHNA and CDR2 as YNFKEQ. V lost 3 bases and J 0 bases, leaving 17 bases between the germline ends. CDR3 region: CASSHPSGSTPNYGYTF. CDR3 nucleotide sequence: TGTGCCAGCAGCCATCCCTCCGGGTCCACACCTAACTATGGCTACACCTTC.

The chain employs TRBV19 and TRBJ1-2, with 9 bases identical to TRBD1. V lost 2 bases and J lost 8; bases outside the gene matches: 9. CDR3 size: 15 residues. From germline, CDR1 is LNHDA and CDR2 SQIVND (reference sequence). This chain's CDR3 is CASSINLGQGQGYTF. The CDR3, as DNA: TGTGCCAGTAGTATAAACCTGGGACAGGGACAGGGCTACACCTTC. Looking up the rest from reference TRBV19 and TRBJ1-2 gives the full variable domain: DGGITQSPKYLFRKEGQNVTLSCEQNLNHDAMYWYRQDPGQGLRLIYYSQIVNDFQKGDIAEGYSVSREKKESFPLTVTSAQKNPTAFYLCASSINLGQGQGYTFGSGTRLTVV.

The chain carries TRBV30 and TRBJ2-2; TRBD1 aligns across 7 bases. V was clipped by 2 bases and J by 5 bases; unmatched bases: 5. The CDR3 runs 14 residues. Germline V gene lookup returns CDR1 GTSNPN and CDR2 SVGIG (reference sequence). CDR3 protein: CAWSRQGETGELFF. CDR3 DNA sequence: TGTGCCTGGAGTAGGCAGGGGGAAACCGGGGAGCTGTTTTTT.

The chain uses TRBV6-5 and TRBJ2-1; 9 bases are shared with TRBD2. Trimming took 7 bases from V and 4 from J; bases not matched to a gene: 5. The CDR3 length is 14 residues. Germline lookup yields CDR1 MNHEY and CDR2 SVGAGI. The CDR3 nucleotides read TGTGCCAGCAAGCCTAGCGGGAATTACAATGAGCAGTTCTTC. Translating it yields CASKPSGNYNEQFF.

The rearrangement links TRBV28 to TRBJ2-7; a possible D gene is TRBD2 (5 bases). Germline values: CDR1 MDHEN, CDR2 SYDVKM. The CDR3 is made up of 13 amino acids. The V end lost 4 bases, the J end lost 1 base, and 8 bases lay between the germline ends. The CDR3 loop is CASSSRTSYEQYF. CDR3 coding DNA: TGTGCCAGCAGTTCGCGGACTTCCTACGAGCAGTACTTC.

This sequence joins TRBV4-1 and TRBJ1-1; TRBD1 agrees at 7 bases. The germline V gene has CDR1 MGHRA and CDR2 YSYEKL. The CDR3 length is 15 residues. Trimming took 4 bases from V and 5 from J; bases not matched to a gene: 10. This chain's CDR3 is CASSPWTGLGTEAFF. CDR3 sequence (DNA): TGCGCCAGCAGCCCCTGGACAGGCCTGGGGACTGAAGCTTTCTTT.

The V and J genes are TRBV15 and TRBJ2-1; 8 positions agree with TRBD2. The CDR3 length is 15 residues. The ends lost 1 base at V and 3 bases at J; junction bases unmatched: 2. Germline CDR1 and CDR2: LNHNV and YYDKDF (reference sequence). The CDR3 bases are TGTGCCACCAGCAGAGCCGGGACTAGCTACAATGAGCAGTTCTTC. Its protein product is CATSRAGTSYNEQFF.

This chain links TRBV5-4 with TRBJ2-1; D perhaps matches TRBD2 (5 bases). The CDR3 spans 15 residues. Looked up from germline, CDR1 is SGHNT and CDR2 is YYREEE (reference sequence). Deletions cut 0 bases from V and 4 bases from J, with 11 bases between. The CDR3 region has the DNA TGTGCCAGCAGCTTGGACGAGGGCGAGTACAATGAGCAGTTCTTC. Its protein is CASSLDEGEYNEQFF.

CDR3 sequence: CASSSGTGGVQPQHF. The CDR3 DNA follows: TGTGCCAGTAGTTCCGGGACAGGGGGTGTTCAGCCCCAGCATTTT. V is TRBV19 and J is TRBJ1-5, with TRBD1 matching 11 bases. Germline V gene data show CDR1 as LNHDA and CDR2 as SQIVND (reference sequence). This CDR3 contains 15 residues. V lost 5 bases, J lost 6 bases, and 6 bases stayed unmatched.

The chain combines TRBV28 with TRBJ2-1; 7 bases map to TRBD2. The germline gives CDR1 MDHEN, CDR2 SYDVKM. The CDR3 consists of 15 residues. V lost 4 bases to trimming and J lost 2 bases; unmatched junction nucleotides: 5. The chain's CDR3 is CASSSPGLPYNEQFF. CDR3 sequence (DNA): TGTGCCAGCAGTTCACCGGGACTACCCTACAATGAGCAGTTCTTC.

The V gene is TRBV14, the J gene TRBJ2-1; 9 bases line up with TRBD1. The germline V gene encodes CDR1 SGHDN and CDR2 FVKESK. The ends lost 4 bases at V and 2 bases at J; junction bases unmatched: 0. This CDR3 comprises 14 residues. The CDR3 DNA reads TGTGCCAGCAGCCGACAGGGGGCCTACAATGAGCAGTTCTTC. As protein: CASSRQGAYNEQFF.

The CDR3: CASSTLRQSSYEQYF. In nucleotides, the CDR3 is TGTGCCAGCAGTACCCTTCGACAGAGCTCCTACGAGCAGTACTTC. This rearrangement joins TRBV9 to TRBJ2-7; D is possibly TRBD1 (5 bases). CDR1 is SGDLS, CDR2 YYNGEE, per germline. The CDR3 runs to 15 residues. The germline V and J ends were trimmed by 5 bases and 0 bases, with 15 bases remaining between them.

CDR3: CALNGYTF. The CDR3 DNA is TGTGCCTTAAATGGCTACACCTTC. The chain couples TRBV30 to TRBJ1-2; no definite D call. CDR1 is GTSNPN and CDR2 is SVGIG in the germline V gene (reference sequence). The CDR3 sequence is 8 residues long. The V end lost 7 bases, the J end lost 6 bases, and 3 bases lay between the germline ends.

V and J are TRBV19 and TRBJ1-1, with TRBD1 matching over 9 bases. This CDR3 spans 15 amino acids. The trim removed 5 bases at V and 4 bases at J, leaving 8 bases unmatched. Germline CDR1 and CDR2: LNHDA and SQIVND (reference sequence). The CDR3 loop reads CASSPGTGRSTEAFF. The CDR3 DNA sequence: TGTGCCAGTAGTCCCGGGACAGGGAGGAGCACTGAAGCTTTCTTT.

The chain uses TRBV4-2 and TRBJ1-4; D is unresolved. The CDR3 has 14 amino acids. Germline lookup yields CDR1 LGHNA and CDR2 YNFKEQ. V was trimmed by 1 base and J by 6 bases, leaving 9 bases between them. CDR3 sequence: CASSQGGADEKLFF. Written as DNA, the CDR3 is TGTGCCAGCAGCCAAGGGGGAGCGGATGAAAAACTGTTTTTT.

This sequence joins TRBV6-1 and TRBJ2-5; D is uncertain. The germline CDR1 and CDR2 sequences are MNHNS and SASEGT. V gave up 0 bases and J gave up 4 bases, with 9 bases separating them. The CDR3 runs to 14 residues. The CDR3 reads CASSEAGLGETQYF. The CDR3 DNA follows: TGTGCCAGCAGTGAAGCCGGGTTGGGAGAGACCCAGTACTTC.

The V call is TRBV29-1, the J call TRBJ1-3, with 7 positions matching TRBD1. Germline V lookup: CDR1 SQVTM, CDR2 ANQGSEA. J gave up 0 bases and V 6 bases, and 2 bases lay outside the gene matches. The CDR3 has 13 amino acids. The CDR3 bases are TGCAGCGTCGGGGACAGCTCTGGAAACACCATATATTTT. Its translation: CSVGDSSGNTIYF. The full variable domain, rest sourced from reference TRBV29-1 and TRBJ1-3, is SAVISQKPSRDICQRGTSLTIQCQVDSQVTMMFWYRQQPGQSLTLIATANQGSEATYESGFVIDKFPISRPNLTFSTLTVSNMSPEDSSIYLCSVGDSSGNTIYFGEGSWLTVV.

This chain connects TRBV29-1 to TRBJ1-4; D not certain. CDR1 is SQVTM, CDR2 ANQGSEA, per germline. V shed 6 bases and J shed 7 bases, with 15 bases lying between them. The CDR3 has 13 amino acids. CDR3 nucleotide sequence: TGCAGCGTGCTACCGCGCTTGAGTGAAAAACTGTTTTTT. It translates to CSVLPRLSEKLFF.

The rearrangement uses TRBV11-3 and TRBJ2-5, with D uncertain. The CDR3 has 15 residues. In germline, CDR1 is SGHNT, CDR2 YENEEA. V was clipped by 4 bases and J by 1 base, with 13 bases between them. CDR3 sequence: CASSSRGSVQETQYF. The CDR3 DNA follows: TGTGCCAGCAGCTCCCGTGGTTCGGTCCAAGAGACCCAGTACTTC. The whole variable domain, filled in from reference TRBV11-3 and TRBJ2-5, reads EAGVVQSPRYKIIEKKQPVAFWCNPISGHNTLYWYLQNLGQGPELLIRYENEEAVDDSQLPKDRFSAERLKGVDSTLKIQPAELGDSAVYLCASSSRGSVQETQYFGPGTRLLVL.